The source of this T cell receptor beta chain is a study of T cells in localized non-small cell lung cancer. The CDR3 runs to 14 residues. Germline V CDR1 and CDR2: SEHNR, FQNEAQ (reference sequence). Study-level results: Elevated blood T cell density was associated with longer overall survival. In uninvolved adjacent lung, T cell clonality reached its highest value, exceeding tumor.

As for this clone: What it recognizes is unknown. The junction departs from germline at one end; a sequencing error may be responsible.

The assay was immunoSEQ multiplex PCR, and TCRdb's table has in-frame clones only and misses some. This table holds tens of thousands of clones, 75% to 90% found once. The sample was peripheral blood, taken before any cancer treatment. This clonotype was sampled from a man aged 40 to 70 with stage I squamous cell lung carcinoma. The chain has TRBV7-9 and TRBJ1-2, with D maybe TRBD1 (5 bases). The CDR3 protein is CASSPLLGEGGYTF. The CDR3, as DNA: TGCGCCAGCAGCCCCCTCCTAGGGGAGGGGGGCTACACCTTC.